Each of the 21 T cell receptor beta chains below was sequenced from the same sample in a study of blood T cell repertoires in COVID-19. Generated by immunoSEQ multiplex PCR, the TCRdb table keeps only in-frame clones and is missing some. The table has some 200,000 clones, roughly four fifths seen once; the top ten hold 12%. What was sequenced was PBMCs or T cells enriched from blood (not recorded which). Every receptor here comes from a man aged 40-49 years who had recovered from COVID-19.

The chain recombines TRBV10-3 with TRBJ1-4, with D perhaps TRBD1 (5 bases). CDR3 length: 14 residues. Trimming cost V 3 bases and J 5 bases, with 10 bases left between them. CDR1 and CDR2 from the germline V gene are ENHRY and SYGVKD. The CDR3 sequence is CAISDDSPNEKLFF. CDR3 in DNA: TGTGCCATCAGTGATGACAGCCCAAATGAAAAACTGTTTTTT.

Here the CDR3 reads CATGVLVGAGELFF. For the CDR3, the DNA is TGTGCCACCGGAGTCCTAGTGGGAGCCGGGGAGCTGTTTTTT. The chain combines TRBV14 with TRBJ2-2; TRBD2 might be the D (5 bases). The CDR3 spans 14 residues. CDR1 SGHDN and CDR2 FVKESK come from the germline V gene. V was trimmed by 10 bases and J by 6 bases, leaving 18 bases between them.

The V call is TRBV7-2, the J call TRBJ1-5; D is uncertain. The CDR3 consists of 15 residues. CDR1 and CDR2 (germline): SGHTA, FQGNSA. The V and J ends lost 1 base and 4 bases respectively, with 11 bases between them. CDR3 in amino acids: CASSLVGSPNQPQHF. The CDR3 nucleotides are TGTGCCAGCAGCTTAGTGGGCAGCCCGAATCAGCCCCAGCATTTT. The whole variable domain, filled in from reference TRBV7-2 and TRBJ1-5, reads GAGVSQSPSNKVTEKGKDVELRCDPISGHTALYWYRQSLGQGLEFLIYFQGNSAPDKSGLPSDRFSAERTGGSVSTLTIQRTQQEDSAVYLCASSLVGSPNQPQHFGDGTRLSIL.

The chain carries TRBV5-1 and TRBJ1-5, with TRBD1 identical over 9 bases. Germline lookup yields CDR1 SGHRS and CDR2 YFSETQ. The J segment lost 5 bases and the V segment lost 0 bases, leaving 6 bases of the junction unmatched. The length of the CDR3 is 16 residues. The CDR3 loop reads CASSLGTQGAHQPQHF. The CDR3 DNA is TGCGCCAGCAGCTTGGGTACACAGGGGGCTCATCAGCCCCAGCATTTT.

CDR3 sequence (DNA): TGTGCCAGCAGTTACGTGACATCAGCGGCCGGGGAGCTGTTTTTT. It codes for CASSYVTSAAGELFF. V usage is TRBV6-2 or TRBV6-3 and J usage is TRBJ2-2; possibly TRBD2 for D (5 bases). CDR1 is MNHEY and CDR2 is SVGEGT in the germline V gene. The ends were cut back, 2 bases at V and 6 bases at J, with 13 bases in the middle. The CDR3 loop spans 15 amino acids.

This clone appeared a few times. The chain couples TRBV5-1 to TRBJ2-3; possible D gene TRBD1, 5 bases. This CDR3 spans 15 amino acids. The germline CDR1 and CDR2 sequences are SGHRS and YFSETQ. V was pared by 4 bases and J by 0 bases, with 12 bases between. The CDR3: CASSIDSPSTDTQYF. The CDR3 DNA sequence: TGCGCCAGCAGCATAGACAGCCCTAGCACAGATACGCAGTATTTT.

The V and J genes are TRBV20-1 and TRBJ1-2; D is undetermined. Germline V gene sequence: CDR1 DFQATT, CDR2 SNEGSKA (reference sequence). This CDR3 is built from 13 residues. V gave up 3 bases and J gave up 3 bases, with 11 bases separating them. The CDR3 nucleotides read TGCAGTGCTAGTAGAGGTCCCGACTATGGCTACACCTTC. This encodes CSASRGPDYGYTF.

The gene calls are TRBV7-2 and TRBJ1-6; 7 bases agree with TRBD1. The V gene end was trimmed by 2 bases and the J gene end by 3 bases; junction bases not matched to a gene: 7. This CDR3 contains 17 residues. Germline CDR1 and CDR2: SGHTA and FQGNSA. The CDR3 bases are TGTGCCAGCAGCTTAACGGGGGACAGTGTCTATAATTCACCCCTCCACTTT. Translated, it gives CASSLTGDSVYNSPLHF.

The chain carries TRBV29-1 and TRBJ2-1, with D possibly TRBD2 on 5 matching bases. CDR3 size: 13 residues. Trimming cost V 1 base and J 7 bases, with 11 bases left between them. Germline-derived CDR1 and CDR2 are SQVTM and ANQGSEA. CDR3 sequence reads: CSVEGLARNEQFF. The CDR3 DNA sequence: TGCAGCGTTGAAGGGCTAGCAAGAAATGAGCAGTTCTTC.

This chain links TRBV27 with TRBJ2-7; 14 positions agree with TRBD2. The CDR3 is 17 residues long. CDR1 is MNHEY, CDR2 SMNVEV, per germline (reference sequence). The trim removed 6 bases at V and 1 base at J, leaving 8 bases unmatched. The CDR3 coding sequence is TGTGCCAGCAGGAGGGGACTAGCGGGAGTTGTTTCCTACGAGCAGTACTTC. Translating gives CASRRGLAGVVSYEQYF.

This rearrangement joins TRBV5-1 to TRBJ2-1, with a weak D call TRBD1 (6 bases). With 0 bases removed from V and 3 bases from J, the gap between germline ends came to 10 bases. CDR3 length equals 15 residues. Germline values: CDR1 SGHRS, CDR2 YFSETQ. CDR3 nucleotide sequence: TGCGCCAGCAGCTTGGGGGACACCGTCTACAATGAGCAGTTCTTC. It is translated as CASSLGDTVYNEQFF.

This rearrangement joins TRBV6-5 to TRBJ1-2; D remains ambiguous. This CDR3 is 13 amino acids long. Germline V gene lookup returns CDR1 MNHEY and CDR2 SVGAGI. Trimming took 2 bases from V and 7 from J, leaving 11 bases between them. CDR3 DNA: TGTGCCAGCAGTTACATGGGAGGTCCTGGCTACACCTTC. Translated, it gives CASSYMGGPGYTF.

The V and J genes are TRBV13 and TRBJ1-3; D might be TRBD1 (5 bases). Between the trimmed V and J ends, which lost 4 bases and 0 bases, there was a span of 10 bases. The length of the CDR3 is 15 residues. Germline CDR1 is PRHDT and CDR2 is FYEKMQ (reference sequence). CDR3 DNA sequence: TGTGCCAGCAGCTCACAGGCGAGCTCTGGAAACACCATATATTTT. Translated: CASSSQASSGNTIYF.

J is TRBJ2-3 and V is TRBV7-9, with TRBD1 matching over 8 bases. The trim removed 3 bases at V and 3 bases at J, leaving 5 bases unmatched. This CDR3 contains 15 residues. Germline V gene sequence: CDR1 SEHNR, CDR2 FQNEAQ (reference sequence). CDR3 bases: TGTGCCAGCAGCTTCCAGGGGGCTGAGACAGATACGCAGTATTTT. Translating gives CASSFQGAETDTQYF.

V usage is TRBV5-4 and J usage is TRBJ2-1, with D possibly being TRBD2 (5 bases). Germline V gene sequence: CDR1 SGHNT, CDR2 YYREEE (reference sequence). The CDR3 spans 15 residues. Trimming left V 7 bases short and J 0 bases short, with 14 bases between. The CDR3 sequence is CASGLVGSSYNEQFF. CDR3 DNA: TGTGCCAGCGGCCTAGTGGGGAGCTCCTACAATGAGCAGTTCTTC.

CDR3 sequence reads: CASSQDYSSGSYEQYV. Here the CDR3 DNA reads TGTGCCAGCAGCCAAGATTACTCTAGCGGATCCTACGAGCAGTACGTC. The chain combines TRBV3-1 (or the pseudogene TRBV3-2) with TRBJ2-7; 7 bases fit TRBD2. V was pared by 0 bases and J by 1 base, with 6 bases of the junction left unmatched. CDR1 and CDR2 from the germline V gene are LGHDT and YNNKEL (reference sequence). The CDR3 covers 16 residues.

The V call is TRBV6-2 or TRBV6-3, the J call TRBJ2-7, with 7 bases matching TRBD1. From germline, CDR1 is MNHEY and CDR2 SVGEGT. With V trimmed by 2 bases and J by 3 bases, 7 bases remained unmatched. The CDR3 sequence is 15 residues long. The CDR3 sequence: CASSYGGQSRYEQYF. DNA for the CDR3: TGTGCCAGCAGTTACGGGGGACAGTCTCGCTACGAGCAGTACTTC.

This sequence joins TRBV6-5 and TRBJ2-5; tentatively, D is TRBD1 (6 bases). The CDR3 runs 15 residues. CDR1 and CDR2 from the germline V gene are MNHEY and SVGAGI. V lost 5 bases to trimming and J lost 7 bases, with 20 bases between them. CDR3 sequence: CASSSLPGVGGTQYF. CDR3 bases: TGTGCCAGCAGTAGCCTCCCAGGGGTTGGGGGGACCCAGTACTTC.

This chain links TRBV18 with TRBJ1-3; D remains ambiguous. This CDR3 is 14 amino acids long. Trimming pared 2 bases from V and 2 bases from J, leaving 7 bases between. Germline CDR1 KGHSH, CDR2 LQKENI. The CDR3, as DNA: TGTGCCAGCTCACCATCAGCGGCTGGAAACACCATATATTTT. Its translation is CASSPSAAGNTIYF.

The chain joins TRBV5-1 to TRBJ1-1; D is uncertain. V shed 0 bases and J shed 6 bases, with 12 bases lying between them. The CDR3 covers 14 residues. In germline, CDR1 is SGHRS, CDR2 YFSETQ. This CDR3 reads CASSLGAGYPEAFF. DNA for the CDR3: TGCGCCAGCAGCTTGGGTGCGGGGTATCCTGAAGCTTTCTTT.

The CDR3 nucleotides read TGTGCCAGCTCACCCCGGGACGGAGGGGCCCTCCACTTT. The encoded protein is CASSPRDGGALHF. The chain recombines TRBV18 with TRBJ1-6; TRBD1 might be the D (5 bases). V was cut by 3 bases and J by 14 bases, with 14 bases left in between. This CDR3 has 13 residues. From germline, CDR1 is KGHSH and CDR2 LQKENI.